These 24 T cell receptor beta chains originate from one sample sequenced in a study of T cell changes during pregnancy in multiple sclerosis (dated by TCRdb to about 2019). The library came from the immunoSEQ multiplex PCR assay. This immuneACCESS table, as held by TCRdb, lists in-frame sequences with V and J called but not all clones. Of the missing ones, under half trace to an unresolved V gene in checked studies; the others have no known cause. The sample table contains around 55,000 clones; only one count was recorded for approximately 90% of them. The ten largest clones represent 0.58% of the sample. This specimen consisted of CD4+ T cells from peripheral blood mononuclear cells, obtained in the first trimester of pregnancy. All receptors derive from a female donor with multiple sclerosis, enrolled in a pregnancy study.

The chain joins TRBV5-4 to TRBJ2-1; D perhaps matches TRBD1 (6 bases). Trimming took 1 base from V and 5 from J, leaving 13 bases between them. CDR3 length: 15 amino acids. Germline V gene sequence: CDR1 SGHNT, CDR2 YYREEE (reference sequence). DNA for the CDR3: TGTGCCAGCAGCTTGCAGGACAGATTTCACAATGAGCAGTTCTTC. This encodes CASSLQDRFHNEQFF.

The chain recombines TRBV11-1 with TRBJ2-7; D is perhaps TRBD2 (6 bases). V shed 7 bases and J shed 5 bases, with 18 bases lying between them. Germline-derived CDR1 and CDR2 are SGHAT and FQDESV (reference sequence). The CDR3 spans 14 residues. The CDR3 DNA reads TGTGCCAGCAAGAGGGGAGCTAGCGACCACGAGCAGTACTTC. This translates into CASKRGASDHEQYF.

CDR3 region: CATDRGDTQYF. For the CDR3, the DNA is TGTGCCACGGACAGGGGGGATACGCAGTATTTT. The chain carries TRBV10-3 and TRBJ2-3, with TRBD1 matching over 10 bases. V dropped 10 bases and J dropped 6; count of bases not matched to a gene: 1. The CDR3 has 11 residues. In germline, CDR1 is ENHRY, CDR2 SYGVKD.

CDR3 residues: CASSLAPTGSVYSNQPQHF. CDR3 in DNA: TGCGCCAGCAGCTTGGCCCCAACGGGGAGCGTATATAGCAATCAGCCCCAGCATTTT. The rearrangement joins TRBV5-1 to TRBJ1-5; unclear D gene. In germline, CDR1 is SGHRS, CDR2 YFSETQ. The CDR3 sequence is 19 residues long. V gave up 0 bases and J gave up 0 bases, with 19 bases separating them.

In DNA form, the CDR3 reads TGCAGCGCTATAACGGGAGCCGAGCAGTACTTC. Its translation: CSAITGAEQYF. The chain uses TRBV29-1 and TRBJ2-7; D may be TRBD2 (6 bases). CDR3 length equals 11 residues. Trimming shortened V by 7 bases and J by 6 bases, and 13 bases separated the two germline ends. Germline V gene lookup returns CDR1 SQVTM and CDR2 ANQGSEA.

The V and J genes are TRBV15 and TRBJ2-3; TRBD2 might be the D (5 bases). From germline, CDR1 is LNHNV and CDR2 YYDKDF (reference sequence). The CDR3 covers 13 residues. The V end was cut by 8 bases, the J end by 6 bases, with 15 bases between. For the CDR3, the DNA is TGTGCCACCGCGCGCGGGTTCACGGATACGCAGTATTTT. Its protein product is CATARGFTDTQYF.

V gene TRBV5-4 combines with J gene TRBJ2-2; 10 nucleotides line up with TRBD2. The CDR3 spans 16 residues. Germline trimming cut 4 bases from V and 8 bases from J; bases unmatched to any gene: 11. The germline V gene encodes CDR1 SGHNT and CDR2 YYREEE (reference sequence). CDR3 amino acids: CASSPEASGSVGELFF. The CDR3, as DNA: TGTGCCAGCAGCCCGGAGGCTAGCGGGAGTGTAGGGGAGCTGTTTTTT.

The chain joins TRBV5-1 to TRBJ1-3, with D perhaps matching TRBD1 (5 bases). The V gene's germline CDR1 is SGHRS and CDR2 YFSETQ. V was cut by 1 base and J by 0 bases, with 14 bases left in between. CDR3 length: 17 amino acids. The CDR3 DNA follows: TGCGCCAGCAGCTTGAAGTCCGGCGGGACCTCTGGAAACACCATATATTTT. Its translation is CASSLKSGGTSGNTIYF.

This clone was seen just once. This rearrangement joins TRBV28 to TRBJ1-1; TRBD1 might be the D (6 bases). The CDR3 runs to 15 residues. V lost 8 bases and J 2 bases, leaving 18 bases between the germline ends. Germline V gene lookup returns CDR1 MDHEN and CDR2 SYDVKM. This CDR3 reads CASLYLQGINTEAFF. The CDR3 DNA reads TGTGCCAGCCTATATTTACAGGGTATTAACACTGAAGCTTTCTTT.

V and J are TRBV10-3 and TRBJ1-2; 11 bases align to TRBD1. CDR3 length: 16 residues. Per the germline V gene, CDR1 is ENHRY and CDR2 is SYGVKD. V lost 4 bases and J lost 7; bases outside the gene matches: 11. The CDR3 reads CAISAIIGQGAGGYTF. The CDR3 coding sequence is TGTGCCATCAGTGCGATTATCGGACAGGGGGCCGGTGGCTACACCTTC.

This chain connects TRBV9 to TRBJ1-6, with 11 bases aligning to TRBD1. Germline V gene data show CDR1 as SGDLS and CDR2 as YYNGEE. CDR3 length equals 18 residues. Germline trimming cut 5 bases from V and 4 bases from J; bases unmatched to any gene: 11. The CDR3 loop is CASSGGTGGWKYNSPLHF. CDR3 sequence (DNA): TGTGCCAGCAGTGGAGGGACAGGGGGGTGGAAGTATAATTCACCCCTCCACTTT.

This chain connects TRBV5-4 to TRBJ2-2; 10 nucleotides line up with TRBD1. CDR3 length: 14 amino acids. CDR1 is SGHNT and CDR2 is YYREEE in the germline V gene (reference sequence). V was pared by 4 bases and J by 4 bases, with 1 base of the junction left unmatched. The DNA for the CDR3 is TGTGCCAGCAGCAGGGACAGGGGCACCGGGGAGCTGTTTTTT. Protein: CASSRDRGTGELFF. Drawing the rest from reference TRBV5-4 and TRBJ2-2, the complete variable domain is ETGVTQSPTHLIKTRGQQVTLRCSSQSGHNTVSWYQQALGQGPQFIFQYYREEENGRGNFPPRFSGLQFPNYSSELNVNALELDDSALYLCASSRDRGTGELFFGEGSRLTVL.

J is TRBJ1-5 and V is TRBV19; the D is unclear. Trimming took off 1 base at V and 0 bases at J, with 7 bases between the two ends. Germline-derived CDR1 and CDR2 are LNHDA and SQIVND (reference sequence). This CDR3 region has 15 residues. The CDR3 reads CASSIVGSSNQPQHF. The CDR3 DNA follows: TGTGCCAGTAGTATAGTGGGCAGTAGCAATCAGCCCCAGCATTTT.

The chain uses TRBV27 and TRBJ1-2, with D hard to call. The CDR3 has 13 amino acids. V lost 4 bases and J 5 bases, leaving 11 bases between the germline ends. Germline V gene lookup returns CDR1 MNHEY and CDR2 SMNVEV (reference sequence). The CDR3 sequence is CASSYDGRYGYTF. The CDR3 DNA sequence: TGTGCCAGCAGTTATGACGGGAGGTATGGCTACACCTTC.

V usage is TRBV9 and J usage is TRBJ1-2, with D perhaps TRBD1 (5 bases). Germline values: CDR1 SGDLS, CDR2 YYNGEE. The CDR3 loop spans 12 amino acids. Trimming took 1 base from V and 7 from J, leaving 8 bases between them. This chain's CDR3 is CASSVHRGGYTF. The CDR3 nucleotides are TGTGCCAGCAGCGTACATAGGGGTGGCTACACCTTC.

This chain links TRBV5-1 with TRBJ1-1, with TRBD1 as a possible D gene (5 bases). This CDR3 is 16 amino acids long. The germline CDR1 and CDR2 sequences are SGHRS and YFSETQ. The V end lost 4 bases, the J end lost 1 base, and 17 bases lay between the germline ends. The CDR3, as DNA: TGCGCCAGCAGCCAAGGACGGACAAACCCGAACACTGAAGCTTTCTTT. Translated, it gives CASSQGRTNPNTEAFF. Full variable domain (rest looked up from reference TRBV5-1 and TRBJ1-1): KAGVTQTPRYLIKTRGQQVTLSCSPISGHRSVSWYQQTPGQGLQFLFEYFSETQRNKGNFPGRFSGRQFSNSRSEMNVSTLELGDSALYLCASSQGRTNPNTEAFFGQGTRLTVV.

The rearrangement joins TRBV7-6 to TRBJ2-7, with unresolved D. The CDR3 spans 13 residues. Germline CDR1 SGHVS, CDR2 FNYEAQ. Trimming shortened V by 0 bases and J by 1 base, and 4 bases separated the two germline ends. The CDR3 coding sequence is TGTGCCAGCAGCTTAGCGGCTTCCTACGAGCAGTACTTC. It translates to CASSLAASYEQYF.

This chain connects TRBV11-3 to TRBJ1-1, with D tentatively TRBD1 (5 bases). This CDR3 is built from 12 residues. Trimming took 6 bases from V and 1 from J, leaving 6 bases between them. Germline CDR1 is SGHNT and CDR2 is YENEEA. CDR3 loop: CASRGGNTEAFF. CDR3 sequence (DNA): TGTGCCAGCAGGGGGGGGAACACTGAAGCTTTCTTT.

The chain uses TRBV5-1 and TRBJ2-3, with 7 positions matching TRBD2. V shed 3 bases and J 1 base; nucleotides not matched to a gene: 11. The V gene's germline CDR1 is SGHRS and CDR2 YFSETQ. This CDR3 spans 17 amino acids. CDR3 amino acids: CASSSRGGSGGTDTQYF. CDR3 coding DNA: TGCGCCAGCAGCTCCCGGGGCGGGAGTGGGGGCACAGATACGCAGTATTTT.

CDR3: CASSPRRTSVADTQYF. Written as DNA, the CDR3 is TGTGCCAGCAGCCCCAGGCGGACTAGCGTTGCAGATACGCAGTATTTT. The V call is TRBV5-6, the J call TRBJ2-3; 9 positions match TRBD2. CDR3 size: 16 residues. Germline V lookup: CDR1 SGHDT, CDR2 YYEEEE. V was pared by 4 bases and J by 4 bases, with 10 bases of the junction left unmatched.

This chain joins TRBV7-7 and TRBJ2-1; D remains ambiguous. The germline V and J ends were trimmed by 2 bases and 5 bases, with 13 bases remaining between them. Germline assignment: CDR1 SSHAT and CDR2 FNYEAQ (reference sequence). The CDR3 has 15 residues. The CDR3, as DNA: TGTGCCAGCAGCTTAAACAATGTCGACAACAATGAGCAGTTCTTC. As protein: CASSLNNVDNNEQFF.

The chain carries TRBV10-3 and TRBJ2-5; possible D gene TRBD1, 6 bases. Trimming cost V 3 bases and J 5 bases, with 13 bases left between them. CDR1 is ENHRY, CDR2 SYGVKD, per germline. The CDR3 runs to 14 residues. CDR3 amino acids: CAISDRTGLETQYF. In nucleotides, the CDR3 is TGTGCCATCAGTGATCGTACAGGGCTCGAGACCCAGTACTTC.

On this clone: One junction end disagrees with the germline gene, perhaps due to a read error. V and J are TRBV7-7 and TRBJ2-2, with TRBD2 matching over 7 bases. Germline CDR1 reads SSHAT; CDR2 reads FNYEAQ (reference sequence). The CDR3 has 14 amino acids. CDR3 coding DNA: TGTGCTAGCAGCCGGGACTACAGCACCGGGGAGCTGTTTTTT. Amino acid sequence: CASSRDYSTGELFF.

V is TRBV7-2 and J is TRBJ1-2, with TRBD1 as a possible D gene (6 bases). Per the germline V gene, CDR1 is SGHTA and CDR2 is FQGNSA. Trimming removed 1 base from V and 8 bases from J, with 11 bases in between. The CDR3 runs to 13 residues. This chain's CDR3 is CASSLDRDSGYTF. CDR3 in DNA: TGTGCCAGCAGCTTAGACAGGGATTCCGGCTACACCTTC.